The 16 T cell receptor beta chains below all came from one sample that was sequenced in a study of blood T cell repertoires in COVID-19 (dated by TCRdb to 2018 to 2020). The library was built by means of the immunoSEQ multiplex PCR assay. TCRdb re-hosts the immuneACCESS table, in-frame sequences only. Its copies lack some clones; in the studies checked, an unresolved V gene accounts for under half of them, and the cause for the rest is not known. In all, the sample holds 110,000 or so clones, and 75% to 90% of those were seen once. 6.5% to 8% of the sample belongs to the ten largest clones. Sequenced material: peripheral blood. The receptors were gathered from a woman between 45 and 60 years old with acute or convalescent COVID-19.

The chain couples TRBV24-1 to TRBJ1-1; TRBD1 matches at 7 bases. The germline gives CDR1 KGHDR, CDR2 SFDVKD. The CDR3 consists of 13 residues. Unmatched junction bases numbered 3, after V lost 4 bases and J lost 5 bases. CDR3 sequence: CATSDHRGTEAFF. CDR3 coding DNA: TGTGCCACCAGTGACCACAGGGGAACTGAAGCTTTCTTT.

This clone was picked up a small number of times. The chain carries TRBV9 and TRBJ2-2, with 8 bases that match TRBD2. This CDR3 comprises 15 residues. V lost 4 bases and J lost 4; bases outside the gene matches: 6. Germline CDR1 reads SGDLS; CDR2 reads YYNGEE. The CDR3 DNA sequence: TGTGCCAGCAGCCCCGGGGGGGCGGGCACCGGGGAGCTGTTTTTT. This sequence encodes CASSPGGAGTGELFF.

CDR3 in amino acids: CAVGGGLSTDTQYF. The CDR3 region has the DNA TGTGCGGTAGGGGGGGGCCTTAGCACAGATACGCAGTATTTT. The chain links TRBV28 to TRBJ2-3, with TRBD2 as a possible D gene (7 bases). The CDR3 spans 14 residues. CDR1 and CDR2 (germline): MDHEN, SYDVKM.

This clone was detected once. The rearrangement joins TRBV9 to TRBJ1-5; D may be TRBD1 (5 bases). CDR1 and CDR2 from the germline V gene are SGDLS and YYNGEE. The CDR3 loop spans 20 amino acids. The V gene lost 4 bases and the J gene lost 1 base, with 27 bases spanning the gap. The CDR3 DNA reads TGTGCCAGCAGCCCGGGGGTTCCAGGGTCATTCCCCTCCAGCAATCAGCCCCAGCATTTT. It translates to CASSPGVPGSFPSSNQPQHF.

This sequence joins TRBV5-8 and TRBJ1-2; 7 bases align to TRBD1. Losses at the gene ends were 3 bases for V and 4 bases for J; bases not matched to a gene: 9. Germline assignment: CDR1 SGHTS and CDR2 YDEGEE. CDR3 length: 15 residues. DNA for the CDR3: TGTGCCAGCAGCTCGGGGGACAGATCTGTCTATGGCTACACCTTC. Its translation: CASSSGDRSVYGYTF.

There are a few counts of this clone. The same CDR3 is also encoded by other DNA sequences in this sample. V is TRBV10-3 and J is TRBJ1-1; D not resolved. This CDR3 contains 13 residues. The V end lost 4 bases, the J end lost 1 base, and 7 bases lay between the germline ends. Germline lookup yields CDR1 ENHRY and CDR2 SYGVKD. The CDR3 sequence is CAISVAGNTEAFF. CDR3 in DNA: TGTGCCATCAGTGTGGCGGGGAACACTGAAGCTTTCTTT.

This chain uses TRBV9 with TRBJ2-5; 9 nucleotides line up with TRBD2. CDR1 is SGDLS and CDR2 is YYNGEE in the germline V gene. Trimming took 1 base from V and 4 from J; bases not matched to a gene: 5. The CDR3 totals 15 residues. CDR3 sequence (DNA): TGTGCCAGCAGCGTACGCGGGGGGGCTGGAGAGACCCAGTACTTC. Protein sequence: CASSVRGGAGETQYF.

This clone was counted a single time. V usage is TRBV6-2 or TRBV6-3 and J usage is TRBJ1-1; the D is unclear. The CDR3 covers 13 residues. Per germline, CDR1 MNHEY and CDR2 SVGEGT. V lost 2 bases and J 4 bases, leaving 8 bases between the germline ends. The CDR3 sequence is CASSYLYTTEAFF. The DNA for the CDR3 is TGTGCCAGCAGTTACCTGTACACCACTGAAGCTTTCTTT.

The chain joins TRBV6-5 to TRBJ1-1; no clear D gene. The germline V gene has CDR1 MNHEY and CDR2 SVGAGI. CDR3 length: 14 residues. Between the trimmed V and J ends, which lost 9 bases and 0 bases, there was a span of 14 bases. The CDR3 reads CASFRGIMNTEAFF. In DNA, the CDR3 is TGTGCCAGTTTCCGCGGGATAATGAACACTGAAGCTTTCTTT.

This clone was seen more than once but under ten times. The gene calls are TRBV4-1 and TRBJ1-2, with D uncertain. Germline CDR1 and CDR2: MGHRA and YSYEKL. The CDR3 is made up of 14 amino acids. Trimming cost V 1 base and J 4 bases, with 10 bases left between them. The DNA for the CDR3 is TGCGCCAGCAGCCAAGGAGGGTTAGGCTATGGCTACACCTTC. Amino acids: CASSQGGLGYGYTF.

The sample holds a few counts of this clone. The chain links TRBV5-1 to TRBJ1-4; D unresolved. This CDR3 is 15 amino acids long. CDR1 and CDR2 from the germline V gene are SGHRS and YFSETQ. Trimming took off 4 bases at V and 0 bases at J, with 10 bases between the two ends. The CDR3 reads CASSDLTSTNEKLFF. The CDR3 nucleotides are TGCGCCAGCAGCGATTTGACATCAACTAATGAAAAACTGTTTTTT. Full variable domain (rest looked up from reference TRBV5-1 and TRBJ1-4): KAGVTQTPRYLIKTRGQQVTLSCSPISGHRSVSWYQQTPGQGLQFLFEYFSETQRNKGNFPGRFSGRQFSNSRSEMNVSTLELGDSALYLCASSDLTSTNEKLFFGSGTQLSVL.

The chain's CDR3 is CASSHLTGFEEQYF. In nucleotides, the CDR3 is TGTGCCAGCAGCCACCTAACAGGGTTTGAGGAGCAGTACTTC. The gene calls are TRBV16 and TRBJ2-7; the D gene is possibly TRBD1 (6 bases). The V end was cut by 3 bases, the J end by 7 bases, with 16 bases between. Germline lookup yields CDR1 KGHSY and CDR2 FQNENV. The CDR3 is made up of 14 amino acids. The entire variable domain, with the rest obtained from reference TRBV16 and TRBJ2-7, is as follows: GEEVAQTPKHLVRGEGQKAKLYCAPIKGHSYVFWYQQVLKNEFKFLISFQNENVFDETGMPKERFSAKCLPNSPCSLEIQATKLEDSAVYFCASSHLTGFEEQYFGPGTRLTVT.

The chain employs TRBV5-1 and TRBJ2-3; 9 nucleotides align to TRBD2. The CDR3 is 14 residues long. V was clipped by 4 bases and J by 4 bases; unmatched bases: 4. In germline, CDR1 is SGHRS, CDR2 YFSETQ. For the CDR3, the DNA is TGCGCCAGCAGCCCGGGACTAGCCCCAGATACGCAGTATTTT. It codes for CASSPGLAPDTQYF.

This chain joins TRBV3-1 (or the pseudogene TRBV3-2) and TRBJ1-5; D not resolved. V lost 2 bases to trimming and J lost 7 bases, with 18 bases between them. The CDR3 spans 16 residues. The germline gives CDR1 LGHDT, CDR2 YNNKEL (reference sequence). CDR3 amino acids: CASSQSSLGLGQPQHF. The CDR3 nucleotides read TGTGCCAGCAGCCAATCGTCTCTAGGTCTCGGGCAGCCCCAGCATTTT.

This chain connects TRBV5-1 to TRBJ1-2, with D maybe TRBD1 (6 bases). CDR1 SGHRS and CDR2 YFSETQ come from the germline V gene. The CDR3 runs 14 residues. Trimming took 1 base from V and 4 from J, leaving 11 bases between them. For the CDR3, the DNA is TGCGCCAGCAGCTTGCAGGGGTTGGGCTATGGCTACACCTTC. Its protein is CASSLQGLGYGYTF.

The chain recombines TRBV6-6 with TRBJ1-3; D perhaps matches TRBD1 (5 bases). There are 16 residues in the CDR3. Trimming left V 6 bases short and J 4 bases short, with 19 bases between. The germline V gene has CDR1 MNHNY and CDR2 SVGAGI (reference sequence). The CDR3 loop is CASSPPGQGGGNTIYF. The CDR3 DNA reads TGTGCCAGCAGCCCCCCCGGCCAGGGCGGCGGAAACACCATATATTTT.